The TCR beta chain described here comes from a study of blood T cell repertoires in COVID-19. For the study at large: Nucleic acid was either cDNA or gDNA, and it came from T cells, B-cell-depleted T cells, or PBMCs.

With respect to this clone: The sample carries other DNA sequences with the same CDR3.

Authors' processing steps: From reference gene primer amplification, estimates of nucleated cell counts were derived. Here immunoSEQ multiplex PCR was the method, and the copy in TCRdb shows in-frame clones only, minus some. V and J calls and clone size are as listed in that table; D and trimming were resolved from the DNA. The table lists about 300,000 clones, about 88% of them singletons. The CDR3 extends over 13 amino acids. Per the germline V gene, CDR1 is SGHTA and CDR2 is FQGNSA. V lost 4 bases and J lost 2, with 8 bases in between. The clonotype originates from a man in his sixties or seventies with acute or convalescent COVID-19. Material: peripheral blood. The chain recombines TRBV7-2 with TRBJ2-5; a possible D gene is TRBD1 (6 bases). The CDR3 bases are TGTGCCAGCAGCTCGGGACAACAAGAGACCCAGTACTTC. Amino acid sequence: CASSSGQQETQYF.